This T cell receptor beta chain appears in the sequencing data of a study of T cells in tuberculosis. At the level of the study: T cells were selected with CD1B tetramers loaded with glucose monomycolate.

After thawing and overnight rest, PBMC were stained with GMM-loaded CD1B tetramer, viability dye and anti-CD3 for sorting. C32 glucose monomycolate from Rhodococcus equi was loaded onto the CD1B tetramers. CD14-expressing monocytes were removed from PBMC before cryopreservation and sorting. Study-level findings and limits: The stringent gate may have excluded weak CD1B-GMM tetramer binders.

Using immunoSEQ multiplex PCR, the repertoire was profiled, and TCRdb retains in-frame clones only, with some absent. The repertoire includes nearly 60,000 clones, nearly 90% of them detected once, and around a fifth sits in the top ten. Sequencing was performed on CD1b-GMM tetramer-negative cells sorted from PBMCs. This TCR was sampled from an adult woman with latent tuberculosis.

The CDR3: CASSLTPTGVLDEQYF. The CDR3 nucleotides are TGTGCCAGCAGCTTAACACCGACGGGGGTCCTGGACGAGCAGTACTTC. The rearrangement uses TRBV7-6 and TRBJ2-7; maybe TRBD2 (6 bases). Germline CDR1 reads SGHVS; CDR2 reads FNYEAQ. The CDR3 is 16 amino acids. V lost 2 bases and J lost 5, with 19 bases in between.